Presented here are 8 T cell receptor beta chains from one specimen sequenced in a study of blood T cell repertoires in COVID-19. TCRdb's table, derived via immunoSEQ multiplex PCR, lists solely in-frame clones and lacks some. The table shows roughly 140,000 clones, with 80% to 90% occurring only once. The sample consisted of peripheral blood. The receptors come from a man between 65 and 85 years old with acute or convalescent COVID-19.

This chain connects TRBV20-1 to TRBJ2-3, with 7 bases fitting TRBD2. Germline-derived CDR1 and CDR2 are DFQATT and SNEGSKA (reference sequence). The CDR3 consists of 14 residues. Germline trimming cut 3 bases from V and 1 base from J; bases unmatched to any gene: 4. The CDR3 DNA reads as TGCAGTGCTAGTCCTAGCGGCGGCACAGATACGCAGTATTTT. Translated: CSASPSGGTDTQYF.

The chain is built from TRBV3-1 (or the pseudogene TRBV3-2) and TRBJ2-5; 12 nucleotides align to TRBD2. This CDR3 has 15 residues. V lost 6 bases, J lost 4 bases, and 6 bases stayed unmatched. From germline, CDR1 is LGHDT and CDR2 YNNKEL (reference sequence). CDR3 sequence reads: CASSSRLAGAETQYF. The CDR3 DNA follows: TGTGCCAGCAGTTCTAGACTAGCGGGAGCAGAGACCCAGTACTTC.

In this sample, this clone turned up once. The chain's CDR3 is CASGLMTGPEGKQYF. The CDR3 DNA follows: TGTGCTAGTGGTTTGATGACCGGACCGGAGGGGAAGCAGTACTTC. This sequence joins TRBV12-5 and TRBJ2-7, with a possible D match to TRBD2 (6 bases). Looked up from germline, CDR1 is LGHNT and CDR2 is FRNRAP. This CDR3 is built from 15 residues. V dropped 2 bases and J dropped 8 bases, with 19 bases sitting between them.

The table lists this clone with many counts. The chain recombines TRBV11-1 with TRBJ2-6; 9 positions agree with TRBD1. Unmatched junction bases numbered 4, after V lost 5 bases and J lost 2 bases. The germline CDR1 and CDR2 sequences are SGHAT and FQDESV (reference sequence). The CDR3 consists of 16 residues. This CDR3 is CASSPQGAAGANVLTF. CDR3 in DNA: TGTGCCAGCAGCCCACAGGGGGCCGCTGGGGCCAACGTCCTGACTTTC. The full variable domain, its missing parts supplied by reference TRBV11-1 and TRBJ2-6, is EAEVAQSPRYKITEKSQAVAFWCDPISGHATLYWYRQILGQGPELLVQFQDESVVDDSQLPKDRFSAERLKGVDSTLKIQPAELGDSAMYLCASSPQGAAGANVLTFGAGSRLTVL.

The V gene is TRBV7-9, the J gene TRBJ1-5; 12 positions match TRBD1. V gave up 3 bases and J gave up 5 bases; unmatched junction bases: 14. Germline assignment: CDR1 SEHNR and CDR2 FQNEAQ (reference sequence). The CDR3 sequence is 19 residues long. CDR3 amino acids: CASSFSPPGTGGRDQPQHF. In DNA, the CDR3 is TGTGCCAGCAGCTTCTCACCCCCCGGGACAGGGGGCCGGGATCAGCCCCAGCATTTT.

This rearrangement joins TRBV27 to TRBJ2-7; 10 nucleotides match TRBD1. The trim removed 6 bases at V and 7 bases at J, leaving 12 bases unmatched. CDR3 length equals 15 residues. Germline V gene lookup returns CDR1 MNHEY and CDR2 SMNVEV (reference sequence). As DNA, the CDR3 is TGTGCCAGCAGCGGACTGGGACAGGGGCGGAGGGAGCAGTACTTC. Encoded protein: CASSGLGQGRREQYF.

About this clone: At the DNA level, this CDR3 is encoded by other sequences in the same sample as well. V gene TRBV9 combines with J gene TRBJ2-2; 7 bases fit TRBD2. The V segment lost 0 bases and the J segment 1 base; nucleotides outside the gene matches: 3. The CDR3 runs to 16 residues. CDR1 and CDR2 from the germline V gene are SGDLS and YYNGEE. CDR3 nucleotide sequence: TGTGCCAGCAGCGTAGGGCTAGCGGTGAACACCGGGGAGCTGTTTTTT. Translating gives CASSVGLAVNTGELFF.

This sequence joins TRBV3-1 (or the pseudogene TRBV3-2) and TRBJ2-5; TRBD2 matches at 7 bases. After removal of 5 bases from V and 0 bases from J, the junction contained 3 bases not matched to a gene. Germline V gene sequence: CDR1 LGHDT, CDR2 YNNKEL (reference sequence). CDR3 length: 14 residues. The CDR3 here is CASSTLANQETQYF. CDR3 sequence (DNA): TGTGCCAGCAGCACACTAGCGAACCAAGAGACCCAGTACTTC.